This T cell receptor (beta chain) was recovered during a study of tumor-infiltrating lymphocytes in localized non-small cell lung cancer. Profiling relied on immunoSEQ multiplex PCR, and the TCRdb table lists in-frame clones only, not all of them. Found here are 15,000 to 20,000 clones, less than 85% of them singletons; the top ten hold 5.5% to 7%. The CDR3 extends over 13 amino acids. This receptor was taken from a human donor with non-small cell lung cancer. The sequenced material came from lung tumor tissue. The rearrangement links TRBV21-1 to TRBJ2-7; the table's D call TRBD2 went unverified against the DNA. TRBV21-1 is assigned pseudogene status. CDR3 bases: TGTGCCAGCCCCCGGAGCGGCTCCTACGAGCAGTACTTC. The encoded protein is CASPRSGSYEQYF.